The present entry profiles one T cell receptor beta chain with its context. The data originate from a study of blood T cell repertoires in COVID-19. About the study: Sites across the United States, Italy and Spain contributed samples from acute and convalescent COVID-19. The cDNA or gDNA used as material had been derived from T cells, B-cell-depleted T cells, or PBMCs.

Per the original data handling: Counts of nucleated cells, estimated from reference gene primer amplification, were obtained. Assay used: immunoSEQ multiplex PCR; TCRdb lists only in-frame clones, some missing. The V and J calls and clone size are taken from that table; D and trimming were inferred from the DNA. The sample records just over 350,000 clones, approximately 86% being singletons. Seattle patients were enrolled while actively infected and followed longitudinally. The CDR3 runs to 13 residues. The V segment lost 7 bases and the J segment 2 bases; nucleotides outside the gene matches: 5. The chain is built from TRBV12-3 or TRBV12-4 and TRBJ2-7; 7 positions agree with TRBD1. This clonotype was sampled from a woman aged 60-70 years with COVID-19, enrolled during active disease. Sequencing was performed on peripheral blood. In nucleotides, the CDR3 is TGTGCCAGCACCCGACAGGGCCCCTACGAGCAGTACTTC. This codes for CASTRQGPYEQYF.